Detailed here is one T cell receptor (beta chain). The antigen it recognizes is unknown. No base quality information exists; no much larger clone differs at one position. Library preparation employed multiplex PCR. Reads for this sample came from an Illumina HiSeq 4000. TCR beta libraries were built with iRepertoire HTBI primers and Arm-PCR amplification of CDR3 regions. Before sequencing, the PCR products underwent gel purification. The authors' analysis ran thus. Gene usage analysis of CDR3 amino acid clonotypes used the 55 to 65 TRBV and more than 13 TRBJ segments found across samples. Filtered high-quality paired reads were merged into contigs using COPE and FqMerger. BLAST was used to align contigs to IMGT TRBV, TRBD and TRBJ reference genes, and CDR3 was defined according to IMGT. Any clonotype with a frequency above 0.1% was classified as a highly expanded clone. Repertoire diversity was measured by Shannon entropy, and V-J evenness by the Gini coefficient. Clonotypes shared by more than one individual were considered public. TCRdb reran the public reads through fastp at Q25 and MiXCR, keeping productive beta chains. Rows with a matching CDR3 protein are joined into one entry that keeps the most common DNA and genes. For this entry, the V and J calls and clone size follow TCRdb and not the study's own pipeline. This sample has 400,000 to 500,000 distinct CDR3 sequences in its table, and approximately 15% of those were observed once. The top ten hold about 7.8% of the sample.

The sample's time point, from its label and the paper: newly diagnosed GD, antithyroid drugs for less than 3 months. RNA was extracted from PBMCs in TRIzol for both TCR sequencing and RNA sequencing. Graves' disease was diagnosed according to American Thyroid Association guidelines. Patients for the study were recruited at an endocrinology department in Xi'an, China. From each patient, 7.5 to 10 milliliters of peripheral blood was collected into an EDTA anticoagulant tube. Ficoll Paque Plus density gradient separation was used to isolate PBMCs, and no additional T cell sorting was done. An Agilent 2100 Bioanalyzer and agarose gel were used to check RNA quality, and a NanoDrop 2000 was used to measure RNA concentration. The data were obtained in a study of regulatory T cells in long-lasting Graves disease (TCRdb year 2021). Turning to the overall study: In the newly diagnosed Graves' disease group, patients had been taking antithyroid drugs for less than 3 months. Peripheral blood TCR sequencing and RNA sequencing compared persistent Graves' disease patients with newly diagnosed Graves' disease patients. The study took place in China and was registered as a clinical trial. A total of approximately 35 samples were covered by TCR sequencing, comprising around 13 persistent and around 20 newly diagnosed Graves' disease patients.

The CDR3 goes from the cysteine to the phenylalanine over 14 residues. The read is trimmed to its CDR3 DNA, 42 bases read in frame from base 1. CDR1 and CDR2 (LNHDA, SQIVND) derive from the germline V gene (reference sequence). V has 4 bases trimmed and J has 7 bases trimmed; junction bases matching no gene number 4. Study-wide findings and limitations: Sequencing and analysis were limited to the TCR beta chain. The authors acknowledged the small sample size as a limitation that may reduce accuracy. Because the primary lesion, thyroid tissue, could not be accessed, the study looked at peripheral blood alone. More public clonotypes were shared among persistent patients (approximately 3,000) than among newly diagnosed patients (roughly 1,000). Compared with newly diagnosed patients, patients with persistent Graves' disease had lower TCR Shannon entropy and fewer highly expanded clones, which suggests clonal expansion. TRBV28, TRBJ1-2 and TRBJ2-5 were preferentially used in persistent disease, while TRBV20-1 and TRBJ2-1 were favored in newly diagnosed disease.

The same data also went into a second study, on T cells in Graves' hyperthyroidism and ophthalmopathy. The second paper states: Graves' hyperthyroidism was defined as stable when no progression to ophthalmopathy occurred over 18 months of follow-up. Hyperthyroidism patients were newly diagnosed, with disease duration under 2 months, and aged 18 to 65 years. Exclusion was applied to patients with uncontrolled infections, other autoimmune diseases, pregnancy or lactation. Clinical symptoms, serum thyroxine and TRAb, thyroid ultrasound, and orbital computed tomography formed the basis for the diagnoses. The TCR CDR3 was subjected to a first round of RT-PCR using the HTBI primer set and the Qiagen OneStep RT-PCR kit. Most expanded thyroid clonotypes (frequency above 0.001) were also detected in blood, a finding suggesting that blood repertoires may reflect thyroid immune responses. Ophthalmopathy was separated from stable hyperthyroidism by a 13 V-J signature model, with roughly 88% sensitivity and about 81% specificity obtained in cross-validation and 80%/75% obtained in testing. In validation, the model predicted progression to ophthalmopathy with 55% to 71% sensitivity and approximately 74% specificity, a median of 6.5 months before onset. TCR V-J signatures able to tell the groups apart were searched for in a discovery cohort of 90 to 100 patients, of whom more than 40 had Graves' ophthalmopathy and roughly 59 had stable Graves' hyperthyroidism. Prospective prediction of ophthalmopathy was tested in an independent validation cohort consisting of 18 to 20 hyperthyroidism patients and 15 to 17 patients who later progressed to ophthalmopathy. For training and testing, the 80 to 100 patients in the discovery cohort were randomly divided in a 7:3 ratio. The study also compared thyroid tissue and blood T-cell repertoires from about six Graves' hyperthyroidism patients. Following sampling, methimazole starting at 30 mg daily was given to hyperthyroidism patients, and high-dose intravenous methylprednisolone was given to ophthalmopathy patients. A second multiplex PCR round built the libraries, followed by size selection and purification. Sequencing of the libraries was done on an Illumina HiSeq2000 using paired-end 100 bp reads. SOAPnuke was used to process the raw data, with reads discarded if the reads contained adapters or uncalled bases, had a mean Phred below 15, or lacked an exact constant-primer or identifier match. COPE v1.2.5 was used to merge high-quality paired reads, and clonotypes were defined as unique nucleotide sequences. MiTCR v1.1 was used to align the clonotypes against IMGT TRBV, TRBD and TRBJ reference segments. The analysis included only V-J combinations with a frequency above 0.0001, which together covered 99.2% of the repertoires. A TCS score was defined as the ratio between F50 (clonal expansion) and ExV (chaos), using BLOSUM62-based TCRdist between CDR3 peptides within each V-J. Welch's t-statistics and random forest reduced around 550 V-J features to 10 to 15, which were used in a naive Bayes classifier (R e1071). Sample size was not statistically predetermined, and blinding of investigators to group allocation was not performed. TCR Vbeta CDR3 sequencing of 120 to 150 peripheral blood samples (43 ophthalmopathy, 75 or so hyperthyroidism and roughly 17 progressor patients) is reported in the paper.

Here the chain combines TRBV19 and TRBJ2-1, with 10 bases in between that match TRBD2. Sequenced material: peripheral blood mononuclear cells (PBMCs), taken at new diagnosis, from a patient treated with antithyroid drugs. The TCR was taken from a woman in her forties with Graves disease. Donor details come from another sample of the same person, matched by shared clones. The DNA sequence is TGTGCCAGTAGTACTAGCGGGAGTTCAAATGAGCAGTTCTTC. Its amino acids are CASSTSGSSNEQFF.